These 18 T cell receptor beta chains were all obtained from the same sample, sequenced in a study of blood T cell repertoires in COVID-19. TCRdb's table, derived via immunoSEQ multiplex PCR, lists solely in-frame clones and lacks some. Of about 250,000 clones listed, approximately 84% are singletons. The sample consisted of peripheral blood. The receptors shown here come from a man aged 50 to 59 with acute or convalescent COVID-19.

The chain recombines TRBV24-1 with TRBJ1-5; the match to TRBD1 covers 9 bases. Trimming at V came to 4 bases and at J to 4 bases, leaving 7 bases not matched to a gene. This CDR3 spans 16 amino acids. The germline CDR1 and CDR2 sequences are KGHDR and SFDVKD. CDR3 in amino acids: CATSDGTGTPNQPQHF. In DNA form, the CDR3 reads TGTGCCACCAGTGACGGGACAGGGACCCCAAATCAGCCCCAGCATTTT.

The genes are TRBV7-9 and TRBJ1-4; D unresolved. This CDR3 has 15 amino acids. The V and J ends lost 2 bases and 5 bases respectively, with 12 bases between them. CDR1 SEHNR and CDR2 FQNEAQ come from the germline V gene (reference sequence). The CDR3 region is CASSLHKGGNEKLFF. In DNA form, the CDR3 reads TGTGCCAGCAGCTTACATAAGGGAGGGAATGAAAAACTGTTTTTT.

The J gene is TRBJ2-1, the V gene TRBV27; 7 bases are shared with TRBD2. The CDR3 has 19 amino acids. The germline V gene encodes CDR1 MNHEY and CDR2 SMNVEV (reference sequence). The V gene end was trimmed by 3 bases and the J gene end by 2 bases; junction bases not matched to a gene: 16. The DNA for the CDR3 is TGTGCCAGCAGTTTTACTCTTTGGGGCGGGAGTAGCACCTACAATGAGCAGTTCTTC. Its protein product is CASSFTLWGGSSTYNEQFF.

CDR3 nucleotide sequence: TGCGCCAGCAGCTTGACAGGGAAGCGCCAAGAGACCCAGTACTTC. This gives the protein CASSLTGKRQETQYF. The V gene is TRBV5-1, the J gene TRBJ2-5; perhaps TRBD1 as D (6 bases). The CDR3 has 15 residues. Trimming took off 1 base at V and 1 base at J, with 11 bases between the two ends. The germline gives CDR1 SGHRS, CDR2 YFSETQ.

This chain connects TRBV4-2 to TRBJ1-2, with D uncertain. The CDR3 spans 15 residues. The V end was cut by 1 base, the J end by 3 bases, with 12 bases between. CDR1 and CDR2 from the germline V gene are LGHNA and YNFKEQ. CDR3: CASSQVHRGDYGYTF. The CDR3 DNA follows: TGTGCCAGCAGCCAAGTACACCGTGGAGACTATGGCTACACCTTC.

The V call is TRBV5-4, the J call TRBJ1-2; TRBD1 aligns across 8 bases. The germline gives CDR1 SGHNT, CDR2 YYREEE (reference sequence). V lost 4 bases and J lost 6; bases outside the gene matches: 11. The CDR3 length is 15 residues. The DNA of the CDR3 is TGTGCCAGCAGCACCGGGACAGGTGGATTTGATGGCTACACCTTC. It yields the protein CASSTGTGGFDGYTF.

J is TRBJ2-6 and V is TRBV7-9, with unresolved D. Between the trimmed V and J ends, which lost 3 bases and 0 bases, there was a span of 3 bases. CDR3 size: 14 residues. Germline CDR1 is SEHNR and CDR2 is FQNEAQ (reference sequence). The CDR3, as DNA: TGTGCCAGCAGCTTCATCTCTGGGGCCAACGTCCTGACTTTC. Residues: CASSFISGANVLTF.

This clone has just one count. The chain uses TRBV5-5 and TRBJ2-5; TRBD2 matches at 7 bases. V lost 4 bases to trimming and J lost 1 base; unmatched junction nucleotides: 7. Germline CDR1 and CDR2: SGHKS and YYEKEE (reference sequence). The CDR3 covers 15 residues. CDR3 sequence reads: CASSRPREGQETQYF. The CDR3 nucleotides are TGTGCCAGCAGCCGCCCCAGGGAGGGCCAAGAGACCCAGTACTTC.

The rearrangement uses TRBV2 and TRBJ2-7; a possible D gene is TRBD2 (6 bases). The CDR3 runs 14 residues. The germline CDR1 and CDR2 sequences are SNHLY and FYNNEI. V lost 6 bases and J 0 bases, leaving 12 bases between the germline ends. CDR3 nucleotides: TGTGCCAGCAGGGACCGGGACTTCTCCTACGAGCAGTACTTC. It encodes CASRDRDFSYEQYF.

V is TRBV5-1 and J is TRBJ1-2; the D gene is possibly TRBD1 (6 bases). V dropped 4 bases and J dropped 8 bases, with 15 bases sitting between them. The germline CDR1 and CDR2 sequences are SGHRS and YFSETQ. CDR3 length: 13 amino acids. The CDR3 reads CASSHGQITGYTF. The CDR3 DNA sequence: TGCGCCAGCAGCCACGGACAGATAACAGGCTACACCTTC.

The chain has TRBV19 and TRBJ2-1; 10 bases align to TRBD2. Germline loops: CDR1 LNHDA, CDR2 SQIVND (reference sequence). Losses at the gene ends were 4 bases for V and 0 bases for J; bases not matched to a gene: 15. The CDR3 totals 20 residues. In DNA form, the CDR3 reads TGTGCCAGTAGTACGGACCCGGGACTAGCGCGCCCTTACTCCTACAATGAGCAGTTCTTC. It codes for CASSTDPGLARPYSYNEQFF.

V and J are TRBV6-5 and TRBJ1-5, with a possible D match to TRBD1 (6 bases). Germline CDR1 reads MNHEY; CDR2 reads SVGAGI. The CDR3 runs 14 residues. V gave up 8 bases and J gave up 5 bases, with 16 bases separating them. Here the CDR3 reads CASFRDRSYQPQHF. The CDR3 coding sequence is TGTGCCAGCTTTAGAGACAGGTCCTATCAGCCCCAGCATTTT.

The CDR3 is CAWQGLVGYTF. As DNA, the CDR3 is TGTGCTTGGCAGGGTTTAGTTGGCTACACCTTC. The chain has TRBV30 and TRBJ1-2; D may be TRBD1 (5 bases). The CDR3 is 11 residues long. Germline V gene data show CDR1 as GTSNPN and CDR2 as SVGIG (reference sequence).

The chain carries TRBV7-2 and TRBJ1-2, with no clear D. Per germline, CDR1 SGHTA and CDR2 FQGNSA. The CDR3 loop spans 15 amino acids. Trimming took 5 bases from V and 8 from J, leaving 21 bases between them. The CDR3 DNA reads TGTGCCAGCAGCAACTCGCGGGCAGTTTCTCGGGGCTACACCTTC. Translation gives CASSNSRAVSRGYTF.

This sequence joins TRBV19 and TRBJ2-3; tentatively, D is TRBD2 (5 bases). Trimming took 0 bases from V and 3 from J, leaving 10 bases between them. Germline V CDR1 and CDR2: LNHDA, SQIVND (reference sequence). There are 15 residues in the CDR3. The DNA of the CDR3 is TGTGCCAGTAGTATAGATCGTGGGAGAACAGATACGCAGTATTTT. Protein: CASSIDRGRTDTQYF.

The chain joins TRBV2 to TRBJ1-1, with a weak D call TRBD1 (5 bases). From germline, CDR1 is SNHLY and CDR2 FYNNEI. CDR3 length: 14 residues. Trimming left V 3 bases short and J 2 bases short, with 10 bases between. The CDR3 loop is CASSDSRGNTEAFF. The CDR3 DNA reads TGTGCCAGCAGTGATTCTAGGGGAAACACTGAAGCTTTCTTT.

This clone was observed many times. V and J are TRBV2 and TRBJ1-2, with 9 bases that match TRBD1. From germline, CDR1 is SNHLY and CDR2 FYNNEI. The CDR3 extends over 15 amino acids. CDR3 DNA: TGTGCTCGCCGGGACAGGGAGAGGGCAAACTATGGCTACACCTTC. The encoded protein is CARRDRERANYGYTF.

The gene calls are TRBV28 and TRBJ1-1; D is ambiguous. Germline V lookup: CDR1 MDHEN, CDR2 SYDVKM. This CDR3 has 12 residues. V was clipped by 5 bases and J by 5 bases, with 9 bases between them. The chain's CDR3 is CASSPLRTEAFF. The CDR3 nucleotides are TGTGCCAGCAGTCCCCTGAGGACTGAAGCTTTCTTT. The full variable domain, with the rest looked up from reference TRBV28 and TRBJ1-1, is DVKVTQSSRYLVKRTGEKVFLECVQDMDHENMFWYRQDPGLGLRLIYFSYDVKMKEKGDIPEGYSVSREKKERFSLILESASTNQTSMYLCASSPLRTEAFFGQGTRLTVV.